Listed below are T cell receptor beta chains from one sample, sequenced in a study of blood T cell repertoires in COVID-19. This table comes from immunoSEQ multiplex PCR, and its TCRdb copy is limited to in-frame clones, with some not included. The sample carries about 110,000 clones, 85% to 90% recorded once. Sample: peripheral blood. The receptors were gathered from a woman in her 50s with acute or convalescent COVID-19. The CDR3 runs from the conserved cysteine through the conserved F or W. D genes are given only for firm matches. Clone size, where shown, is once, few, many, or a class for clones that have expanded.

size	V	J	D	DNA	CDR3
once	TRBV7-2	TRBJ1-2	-	TGTGCCAGCAGCTTACAGTACAACTATGGCTACACCTTC	CASSLQYNYGYTF
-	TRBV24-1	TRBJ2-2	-	TGTGCCACCAGTGGCGACTTGAACACCGGGGAGCTGTTTTTT	CATSGDLNTGELFF
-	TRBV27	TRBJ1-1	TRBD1	TGTGCCAGCAGTGGGGTGACAGGGAGAGCTTTCTTT	CASSGVTGRAFF
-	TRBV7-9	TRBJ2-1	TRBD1	TGTGCCAGCAGCTTCGGACAGGGAGGCTACAATGAGCAGTTCTTC	CASSFGQGGYNEQFF
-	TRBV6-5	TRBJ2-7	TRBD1	TGTGCCAGCAGGACCCGACAGGGGGCCTACGAGCAGTACTTC	CASRTRQGAYEQYF
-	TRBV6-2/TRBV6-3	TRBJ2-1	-	TGTGCCAGCAGTGACAGGAATGAGCAGTTCTTC	CASSDRNEQFF
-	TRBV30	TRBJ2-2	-	TGTGCCTGCAGGCAAAACGGGGAGCTGTTTTTT	CACRQNGELFF
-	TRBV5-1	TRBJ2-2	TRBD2	TGCGCCAGCAGCTTGGAGGCTAGCGGGGTCATTAACACCGGGGAGCTGTTTTTT	CASSLEASGVINTGELFF
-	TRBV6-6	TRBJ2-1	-	TGTGCCAGCAGCCCCTACTTCGAGCTTTCCCGCAATGAGCAGTTCTTC	CASSPYFELSRNEQFF
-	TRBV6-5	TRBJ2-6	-	TGTGCCATTTTTATTGGGGCCAACGTCCTGACTTTC	CAIFIGANVLTF
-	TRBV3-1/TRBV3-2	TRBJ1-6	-	TGTGCCAGCAGCCAGGACAGTCACCCTAATTCACCCCTCCACTTT	CASSQDSHPNSPLHF
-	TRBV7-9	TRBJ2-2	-	TGTGCCAGCAGCTTACGAGCCACCGGGGAGCTGTTTTTT	CASSLRATGELFF
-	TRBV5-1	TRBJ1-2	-	TGCGCCAGCAGCTTGGGGCAGAATTATGGCTACACCTTC	CASSLGQNYGYTF
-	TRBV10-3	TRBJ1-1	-	TGTGCCATCAGTGAGTCTGCGTACAGGGTAGGTTACACTGAAGCTTTCTTT	CAISESAYRVGYTEAFF